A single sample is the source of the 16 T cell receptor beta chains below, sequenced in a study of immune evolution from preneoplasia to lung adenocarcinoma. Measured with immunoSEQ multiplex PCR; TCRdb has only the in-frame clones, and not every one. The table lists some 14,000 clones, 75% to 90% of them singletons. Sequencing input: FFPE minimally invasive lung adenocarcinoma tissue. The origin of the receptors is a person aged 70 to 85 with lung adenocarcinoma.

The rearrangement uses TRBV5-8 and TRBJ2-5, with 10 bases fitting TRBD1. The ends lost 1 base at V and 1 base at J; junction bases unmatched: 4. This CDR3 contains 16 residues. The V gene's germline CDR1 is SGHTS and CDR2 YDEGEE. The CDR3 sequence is CASSLWGQGIQETQYF. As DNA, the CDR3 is TGTGCCAGCAGCTTGTGGGGACAGGGGATCCAAGAGACCCAGTACTTC.

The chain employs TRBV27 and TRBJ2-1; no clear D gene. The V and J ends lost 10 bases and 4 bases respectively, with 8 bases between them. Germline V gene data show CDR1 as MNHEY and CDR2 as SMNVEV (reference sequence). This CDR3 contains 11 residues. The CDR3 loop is CANAWYNEQFF. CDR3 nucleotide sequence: TGTGCCAACGCTTGGTACAATGAGCAGTTCTTC.

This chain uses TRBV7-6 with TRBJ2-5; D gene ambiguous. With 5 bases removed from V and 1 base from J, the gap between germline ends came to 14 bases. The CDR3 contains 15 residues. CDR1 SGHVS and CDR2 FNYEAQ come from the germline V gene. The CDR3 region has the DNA TGTGCCAGCAGCCCCCAACCGGGCCTCCAAGAGACCCAGTACTTC. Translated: CASSPQPGLQETQYF.

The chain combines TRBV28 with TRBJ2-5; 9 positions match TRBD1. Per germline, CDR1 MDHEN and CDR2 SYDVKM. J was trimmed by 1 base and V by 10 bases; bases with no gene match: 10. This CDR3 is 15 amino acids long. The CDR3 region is CATKSWGQGQETQYF. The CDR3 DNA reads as TGTGCCACCAAAAGCTGGGGACAGGGCCAAGAGACCCAGTACTTC. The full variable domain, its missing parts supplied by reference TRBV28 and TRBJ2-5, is DVKVTQSSRYLVKRTGEKVFLECVQDMDHENMFWYRQDPGLGLRLIYFSYDVKMKEKGDIPEGYSVSREKKERFSLILESASTNQTSMYLCATKSWGQGQETQYFGPGTRLLVL.

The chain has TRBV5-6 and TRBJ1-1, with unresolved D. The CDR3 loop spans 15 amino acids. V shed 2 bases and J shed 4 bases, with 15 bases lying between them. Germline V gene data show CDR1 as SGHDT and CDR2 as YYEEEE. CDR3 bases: TGTGCCAGCAGCTTTGCGGGTTTTGAGCGCACTGAAGCTTTCTTT. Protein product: CASSFAGFERTEAFF. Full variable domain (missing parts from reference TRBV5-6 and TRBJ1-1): DAGVTQSPTHLIKTRGQQVTLRCSPKSGHDTVSWYQQALGQGPQFIFQYYEEEERQRGNFPDRFSGHQFPNYSSELNVNALLLGDSALYLCASSFAGFERTEAFFGQGTRLTVV.

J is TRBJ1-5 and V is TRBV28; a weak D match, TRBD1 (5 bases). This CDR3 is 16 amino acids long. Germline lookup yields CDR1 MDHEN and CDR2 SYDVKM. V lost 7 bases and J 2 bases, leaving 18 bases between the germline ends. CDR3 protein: CASIPSGEGGNQPQHF. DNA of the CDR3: TGTGCCAGCATCCCTTCGGGGGAGGGCGGCAATCAGCCCCAGCATTTT. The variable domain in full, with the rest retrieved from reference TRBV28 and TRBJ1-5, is DVKVTQSSRYLVKRTGEKVFLECVQDMDHENMFWYRQDPGLGLRLIYFSYDVKMKEKGDIPEGYSVSREKKERFSLILESASTNQTSMYLCASIPSGEGGNQPQHFGDGTRLSIL.

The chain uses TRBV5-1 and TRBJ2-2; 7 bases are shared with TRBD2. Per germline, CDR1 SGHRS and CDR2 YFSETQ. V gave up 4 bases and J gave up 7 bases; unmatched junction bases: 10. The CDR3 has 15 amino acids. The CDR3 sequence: CASSRGGEEYGELFF. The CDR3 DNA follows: TGCGCCAGCAGCCGGGGAGGGGAGGAGTACGGGGAGCTGTTTTTT.

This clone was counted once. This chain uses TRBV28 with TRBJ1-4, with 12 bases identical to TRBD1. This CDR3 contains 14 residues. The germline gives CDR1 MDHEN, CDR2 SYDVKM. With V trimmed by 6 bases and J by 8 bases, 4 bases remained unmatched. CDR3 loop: CASRAGTGGEKLFF. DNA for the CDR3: TGTGCCAGCAGGGCCGGGACAGGGGGCGAAAAACTGTTTTTT.

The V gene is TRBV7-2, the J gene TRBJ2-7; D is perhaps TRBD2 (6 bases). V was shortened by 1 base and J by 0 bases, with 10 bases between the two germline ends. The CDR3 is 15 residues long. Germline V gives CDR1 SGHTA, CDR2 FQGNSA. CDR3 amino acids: CASSLGGGISYEQYF. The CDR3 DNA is TGTGCCAGCAGCTTAGGGGGCGGGATCTCCTACGAGCAGTACTTC. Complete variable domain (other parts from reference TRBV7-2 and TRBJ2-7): GAGVSQSPSNKVTEKGKDVELRCDPISGHTALYWYRQSLGQGLEFLIYFQGNSAPDKSGLPSDRFSAERTGGSVSTLTIQRTQQEDSAVYLCASSLGGGISYEQYFGPGTRLTVT.

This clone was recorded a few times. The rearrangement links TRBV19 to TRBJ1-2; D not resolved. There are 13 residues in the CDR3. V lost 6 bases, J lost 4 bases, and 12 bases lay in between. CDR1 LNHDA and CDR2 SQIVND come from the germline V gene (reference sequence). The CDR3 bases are TGTGCCAGTAGGCCGAGACCAAGCTATGGCTACACCTTC. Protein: CASRPRPSYGYTF.

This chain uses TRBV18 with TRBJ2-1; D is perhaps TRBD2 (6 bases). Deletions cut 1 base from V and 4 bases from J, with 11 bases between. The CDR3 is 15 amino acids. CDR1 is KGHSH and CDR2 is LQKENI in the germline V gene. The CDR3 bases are TGTGCCAGCTCACCACGGCAGGGAGGATACAATGAGCAGTTCTTC. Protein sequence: CASSPRQGGYNEQFF.

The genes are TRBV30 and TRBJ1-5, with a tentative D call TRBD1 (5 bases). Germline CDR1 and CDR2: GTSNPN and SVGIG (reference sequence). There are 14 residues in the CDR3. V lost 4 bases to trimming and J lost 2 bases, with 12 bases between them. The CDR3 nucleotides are TGTGCCTGGACCCCTCAGGGAGGCAATCAGCCCCAGCATTTT. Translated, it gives CAWTPQGGNQPQHF.

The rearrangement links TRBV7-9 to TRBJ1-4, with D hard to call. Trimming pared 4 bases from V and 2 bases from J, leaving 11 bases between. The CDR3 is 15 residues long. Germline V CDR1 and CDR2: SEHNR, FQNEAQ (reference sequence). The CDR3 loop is CASSSGRTTNEKLFF. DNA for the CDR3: TGTGCCAGCAGCTCAGGACGGACTACTAATGAAAAACTGTTTTTT.

The CDR3 coding sequence is TGTGCCAGCTCACGGGGGGTTTCAACTGAAGCTTTCTTT. Its translation is CASSRGVSTEAFF. V usage is TRBV18 and J usage is TRBJ1-1; maybe TRBD1 (5 bases). The CDR3 extends over 13 amino acids. Trimming left V 4 bases short and J 5 bases short, with 11 bases between. The V gene's germline CDR1 is KGHSH and CDR2 LQKENI.

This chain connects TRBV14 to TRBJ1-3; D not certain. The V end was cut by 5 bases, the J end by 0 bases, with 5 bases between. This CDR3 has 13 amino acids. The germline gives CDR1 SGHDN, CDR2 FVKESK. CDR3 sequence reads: CASSFSSGNTIYF. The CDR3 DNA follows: TGTGCCAGCAGCTTTAGCTCTGGAAACACCATATATTTT.

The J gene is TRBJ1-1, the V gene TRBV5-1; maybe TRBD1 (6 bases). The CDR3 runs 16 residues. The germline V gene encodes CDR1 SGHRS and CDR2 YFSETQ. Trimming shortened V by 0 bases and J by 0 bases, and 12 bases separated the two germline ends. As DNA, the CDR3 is TGCGCCAGCAGCTTGGAGGGGGTGGCGGTGAACACTGAAGCTTTCTTT. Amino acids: CASSLEGVAVNTEAFF. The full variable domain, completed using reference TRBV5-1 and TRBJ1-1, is KAGVTQTPRYLIKTRGQQVTLSCSPISGHRSVSWYQQTPGQGLQFLFEYFSETQRNKGNFPGRFSGRQFSNSRSEMNVSTLELGDSALYLCASSLEGVAVNTEAFFGQGTRLTVV.